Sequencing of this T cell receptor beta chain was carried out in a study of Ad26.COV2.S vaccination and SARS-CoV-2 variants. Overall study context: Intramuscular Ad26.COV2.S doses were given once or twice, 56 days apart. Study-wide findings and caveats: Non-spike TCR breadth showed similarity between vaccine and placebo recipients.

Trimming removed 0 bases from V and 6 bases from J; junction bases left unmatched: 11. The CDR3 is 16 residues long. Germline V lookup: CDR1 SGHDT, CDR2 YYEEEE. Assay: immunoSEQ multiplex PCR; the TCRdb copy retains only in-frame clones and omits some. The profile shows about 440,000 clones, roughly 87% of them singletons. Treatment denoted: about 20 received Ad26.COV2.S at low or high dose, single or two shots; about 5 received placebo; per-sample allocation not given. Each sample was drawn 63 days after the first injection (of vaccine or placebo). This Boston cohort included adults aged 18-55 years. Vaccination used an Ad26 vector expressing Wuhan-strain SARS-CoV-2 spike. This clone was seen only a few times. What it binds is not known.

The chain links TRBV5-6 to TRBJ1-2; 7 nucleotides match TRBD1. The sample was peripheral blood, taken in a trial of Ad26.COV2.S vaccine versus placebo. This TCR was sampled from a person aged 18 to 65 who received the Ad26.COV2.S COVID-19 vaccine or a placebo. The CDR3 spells CASSLASGQRVNGYTF. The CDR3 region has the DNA TGTGCCAGCAGCTTGGCCTCGGGACAGAGGGTTAATGGCTACACCTTC.